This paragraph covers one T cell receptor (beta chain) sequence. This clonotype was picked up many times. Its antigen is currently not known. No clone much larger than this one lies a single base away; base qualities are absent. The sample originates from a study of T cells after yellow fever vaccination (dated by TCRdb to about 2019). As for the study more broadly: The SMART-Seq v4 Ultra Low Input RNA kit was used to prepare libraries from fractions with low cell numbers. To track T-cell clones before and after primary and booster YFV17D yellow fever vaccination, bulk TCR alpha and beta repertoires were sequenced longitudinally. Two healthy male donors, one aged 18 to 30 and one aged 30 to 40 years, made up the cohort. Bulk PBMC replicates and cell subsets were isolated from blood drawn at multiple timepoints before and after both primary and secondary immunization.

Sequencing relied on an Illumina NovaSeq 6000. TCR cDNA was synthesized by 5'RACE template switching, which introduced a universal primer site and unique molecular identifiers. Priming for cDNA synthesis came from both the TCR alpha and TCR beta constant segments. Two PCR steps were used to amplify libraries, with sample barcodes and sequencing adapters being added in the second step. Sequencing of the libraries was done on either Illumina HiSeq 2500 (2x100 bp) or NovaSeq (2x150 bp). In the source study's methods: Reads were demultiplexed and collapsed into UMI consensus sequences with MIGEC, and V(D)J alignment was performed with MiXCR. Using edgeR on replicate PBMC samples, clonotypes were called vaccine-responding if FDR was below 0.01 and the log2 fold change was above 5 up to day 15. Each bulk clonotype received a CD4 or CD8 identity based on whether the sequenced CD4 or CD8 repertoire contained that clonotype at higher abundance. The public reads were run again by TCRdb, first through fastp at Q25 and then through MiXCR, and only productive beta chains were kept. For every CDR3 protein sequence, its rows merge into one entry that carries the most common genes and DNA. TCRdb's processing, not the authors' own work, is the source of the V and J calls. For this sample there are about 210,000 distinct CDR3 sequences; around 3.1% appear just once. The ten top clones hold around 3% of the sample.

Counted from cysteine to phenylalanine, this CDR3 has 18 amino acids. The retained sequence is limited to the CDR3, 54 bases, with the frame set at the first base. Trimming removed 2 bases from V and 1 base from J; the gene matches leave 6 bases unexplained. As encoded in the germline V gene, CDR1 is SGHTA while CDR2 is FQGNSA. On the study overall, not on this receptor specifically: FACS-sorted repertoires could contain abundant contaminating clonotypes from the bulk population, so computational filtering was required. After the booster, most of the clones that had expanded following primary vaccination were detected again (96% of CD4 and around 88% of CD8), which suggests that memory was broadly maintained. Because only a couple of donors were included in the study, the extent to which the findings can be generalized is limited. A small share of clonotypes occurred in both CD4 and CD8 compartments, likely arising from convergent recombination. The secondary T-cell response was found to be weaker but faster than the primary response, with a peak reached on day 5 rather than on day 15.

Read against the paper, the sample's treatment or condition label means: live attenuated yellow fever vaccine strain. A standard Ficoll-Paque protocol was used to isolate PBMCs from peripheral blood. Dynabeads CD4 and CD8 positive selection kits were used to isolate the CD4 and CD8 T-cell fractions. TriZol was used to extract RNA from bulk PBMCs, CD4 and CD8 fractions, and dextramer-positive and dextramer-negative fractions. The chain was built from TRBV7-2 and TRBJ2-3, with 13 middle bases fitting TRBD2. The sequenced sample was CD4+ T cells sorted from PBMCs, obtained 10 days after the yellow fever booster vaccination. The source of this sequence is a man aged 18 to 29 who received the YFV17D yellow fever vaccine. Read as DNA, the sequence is TGTGCCAGCAGCTTATATGGACTAGCGGGGGTAGGCACAGATACGCAGTATTTT. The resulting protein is CASSLYGLAGVGTDTQYF. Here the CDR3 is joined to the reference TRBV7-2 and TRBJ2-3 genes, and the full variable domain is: GAGVSQSPSNKVTEKGKDVELRCDPISGHTALYWYRQSLGQGLEFLIYFQGNSAPDKSGLPSDRFSAERTGGSVSTLTIQRTQQEDSAVYLCASSLYGLAGVGTDTQYFGPGTRLTVL.